One TCR beta chain is described in this entry. One base away lies a much larger clone, so this may be a sequencing read error. RNA transcripts gave rise to amplified TCR beta CDR3 regions. Primed by the HTBI set, a first-round RT-PCR was run on the TCR CDR3. Via MiXCR, TCRdb re-called the multiplex PCR reads, giving one row per CDR3 protein. The sample includes approximately 600,000 distinct CDR3 sequences, under 20% of them seen just once. The data stem from a study of T cells in Graves' hyperthyroidism and ophthalmopathy. The receptor's source is a woman aged 25 to 39 with Graves' hyperthyroidism. The sample comprised blood.

The CDR3 spells CANKRTTNTGELFF. Written as DNA, the CDR3 is TGTGCCAACAAGAGGACTACTAACACCGGGGAGCTGTTTTTT. This chain connects TRBV2 to TRBJ2-2; the D gene is possibly TRBD2 (6 bases). V lost 10 bases and J lost 2, with 14 bases in between. The CDR3 is 14 amino acids. CDR1 and CDR2 from the germline V gene are SNHLY and FYNNEI.